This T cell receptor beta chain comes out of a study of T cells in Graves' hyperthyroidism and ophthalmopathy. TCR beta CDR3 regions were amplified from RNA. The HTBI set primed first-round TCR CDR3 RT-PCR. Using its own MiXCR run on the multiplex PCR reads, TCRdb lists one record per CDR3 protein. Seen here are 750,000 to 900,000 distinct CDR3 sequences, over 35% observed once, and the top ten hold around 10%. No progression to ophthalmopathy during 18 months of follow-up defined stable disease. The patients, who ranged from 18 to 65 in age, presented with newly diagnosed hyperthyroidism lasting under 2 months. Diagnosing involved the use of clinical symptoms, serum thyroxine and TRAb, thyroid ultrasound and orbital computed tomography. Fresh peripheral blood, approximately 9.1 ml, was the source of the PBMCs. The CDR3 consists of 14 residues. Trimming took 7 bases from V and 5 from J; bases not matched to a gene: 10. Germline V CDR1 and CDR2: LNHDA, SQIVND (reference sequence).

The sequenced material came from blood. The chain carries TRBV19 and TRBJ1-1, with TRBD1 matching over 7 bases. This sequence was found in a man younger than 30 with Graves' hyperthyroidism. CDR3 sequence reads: CASNNLQGKTEAFF. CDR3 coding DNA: TGTGCCAGTAACAATCTACAGGGGAAGACTGAAGCTTTCTTT.